A selection of T cell receptor beta chains follows, all from one sample in a study of blood T cell repertoires in COVID-19. Profiled with immunoSEQ multiplex PCR; TCRdb holds only in-frame clones, not every one. The sample comprises almost 100,000 clones, about 89% of which are singletons, and around a tenth rests with the top ten. The sequencing input was peripheral blood. The receptors stem from a man aged 50-60 years with acute or convalescent COVID-19. Each CDR3 is given with its conserved first and last residue. The D gene is left open where the match is weak. Size tells how often a clone was seen (once, few, many) or the class of an expanded clone, and some rows leave it out.

j_call v_call d_call clone_size cdr3_aa cdr3_nt
TRBJ2-3 TRBV11-2 TRBD2 - CASTRSGAPDTQYF TGTGCCAGCACCCGCAGCGGGGCCCCCGATACGCAGTATTTT
TRBJ1-4 TRBV3-1/TRBV3-2 - - CASSQVLGGTEKLFF TGTGCCAGCAGCCAAGTCTTAGGGGGTACTGAAAAACTGTTTTTT
TRBJ2-2 TRBV7-3 - - CASSLSPGELFF TGTGCCAGCAGCTTATCTCCCGGGGAGCTGTTTTTT
TRBJ2-7 TRBV5-5 - once CASSLFSYEQYF TGTGCCAGCAGCTTGTTCTCTTACGAGCAGTACTTC
TRBJ2-2 TRBV18 - - CASSPRNSPGELFF TGTGCCAGCTCACCACGTAACAGTCCCGGGGAGCTGTTTTTT
TRBJ1-2 TRBV6-5 TRBD1 few CASSYSMGQGMAF TGTGCCAGCAGTTACTCGATGGGACAGGGGATGGCCTTC
TRBJ1-2 TRBV9 - medium-sized CASSVAAGGDYGYTF TGTGCCAGCAGCGTAGCTGCGGGGGGTGACTATGGCTACACCTTC
TRBJ2-4 TRBV5-8 - few CASSVAGSPAKNIQYF TGTGCCAGCTCGGTGGCGGGATCCCCAGCCAAAAACATTCAGTACTTC
TRBJ2-2 TRBV11-3 TRBD2 - CASSFPGLAGLGELFF TGTGCCAGCAGCTTCCCCGGACTAGCAGGACTAGGGGAGCTGTTTTTT
TRBJ2-5 TRBV12-3/TRBV12-4 TRBD2 - CASRGGEGPQYF TGTGCCAGCAGGGGAGGGGAGGGGCCCCAGTACTTC
TRBJ2-7 TRBV29-1 TRBD2 once CSVVAGGTYEQYF TGCAGCGTTGTAGCGGGAGGAACCTACGAGCAGTACTTC
TRBJ1-1 TRBV3-1/TRBV3-2 TRBD1 - CASSLRDRGSSTEAFF TGTGCCAGCAGCCTCCGGGACAGGGGGAGCAGCACTGAAGCTTTCTTT
TRBJ1-4 TRBV24-1 - few CATSDSRQANEKLFF TGTGCCACCAGTGATTCGAGACAGGCTAATGAAAAACTGTTTTTT
TRBJ2-2 TRBV5-1 - - CASSPGSRDTGELFF TGCGCCAGCAGCCCCGGGAGCAGAGACACCGGGGAGCTGTTTTTT
TRBJ2-3 TRBV19 - - CATSPLAENTDTQYF TGTGCCACCTCCCCCTTAGCGGAGAACACAGATACGCAGTATTTT
TRBJ2-7 TRBV6-5 TRBD2 - CASRALTSGGGEQYF TGTGCCAGCAGGGCCCTCACTAGCGGGGGTGGCGAGCAGTACTTC
TRBJ1-2 TRBV6-5 - - CASSWGGSNGYTF TGTGCCAGCAGTTGGGGGGGGAGTAATGGCTACACCTTC
TRBJ1-5 TRBV27 TRBD1 - CASRGTGEQPQHF TGTGCCAGCAGGGGCACAGGGGAACAGCCCCAGCATTTT
TRBJ2-7 TRBV11-3 TRBD2 - CASSLSSGSDEQYF TGTGCCAGCAGCCTATCTAGCGGGAGTGACGAGCAGTACTTC
TRBJ2-7 TRBV2 - - CASSEELSYEQYF TGTGCCAGCAGTGAAGAGCTCTCCTACGAGCAGTACTTC
TRBJ2-7 TRBV6-1 - - CASSTRMGHSYEQYF TGTGCCAGCAGTACTCGTATGGGACACTCCTACGAGCAGTACTTC
TRBJ1-6 TRBV7-3 - few CASSLRGASYNSPLHF TGTGCCAGCAGCTTAAGAGGTGCCTCCTATAATTCACCCCTCCACTTT
TRBJ1-4 TRBV18 - - CASSPLEGTNEKLFF TGTGCCAGCTCACCATTGGAGGGAACTAATGAAAAACTGTTTTTT
TRBJ1-1 TRBV6-1 - - CASSEGRHGRTEAFF TGTGCCAGCAGTGAAGGGAGACACGGGAGGACTGAAGCTTTCTTT
TRBJ2-2 TRBV5-1 - few CASSLAGGPGTGELFF TGCGCCAGCAGCTTGGCCGGGGGACCAGGCACCGGGGAGCTGTTTTTT
TRBJ2-7 TRBV29-1 TRBD2 - CSVEGLTSGTYEQYF TGCAGCGTTGAAGGCTTGACTAGCGGGACCTACGAGCAGTACTTC
TRBJ2-7 TRBV19 - few CASSEQGPYEQYF TGTGCCAGTAGTGAACAGGGTCCCTACGAGCAGTACTTC
TRBJ1-1 TRBV27 - - CASSLRGSTEAFF TGTGCCAGCAGTTTAAGGGGGAGCACTGAAGCTTTCTTT
TRBJ2-1 TRBV6-5 TRBD2 - CASSYEGVAGFPRFF TGTGCCAGCAGTTACGAAGGGGTAGCGGGTTTCCCCCGGTTCTTC
TRBJ2-1 TRBV5-1 TRBD2 - CASSFKDPGGFF TGCGCCAGCAGCTTTAAGGACCCGGGGGGGTTCTTC